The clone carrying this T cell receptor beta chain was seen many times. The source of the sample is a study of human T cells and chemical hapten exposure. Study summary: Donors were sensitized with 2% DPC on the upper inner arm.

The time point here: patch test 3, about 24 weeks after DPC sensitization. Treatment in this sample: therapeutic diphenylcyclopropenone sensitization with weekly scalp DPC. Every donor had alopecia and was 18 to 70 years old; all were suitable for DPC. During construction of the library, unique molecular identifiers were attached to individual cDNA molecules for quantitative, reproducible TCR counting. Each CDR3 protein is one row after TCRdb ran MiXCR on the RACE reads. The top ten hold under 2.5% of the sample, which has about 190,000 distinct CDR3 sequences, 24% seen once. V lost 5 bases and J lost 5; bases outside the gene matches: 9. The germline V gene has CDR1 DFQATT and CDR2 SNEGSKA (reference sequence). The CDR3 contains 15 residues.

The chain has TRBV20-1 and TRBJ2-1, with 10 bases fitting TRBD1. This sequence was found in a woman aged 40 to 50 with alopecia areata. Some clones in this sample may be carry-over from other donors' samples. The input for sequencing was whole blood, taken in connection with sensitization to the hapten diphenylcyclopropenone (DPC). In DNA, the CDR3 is TGCAGTGCTTCCCGTCGGGACAGGGGCCACAATGAGCAGTTCTTC. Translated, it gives CSASRRDRGHNEQFF.